This TCR beta chain was found in a study of T cells in Graves' hyperthyroidism and ophthalmopathy. Whole-study findings and limits: Blood also contained most expanded thyroid clonotypes above 0.001.

The CDR3 loop spans 12 amino acids. V lost 4 bases and J 7 bases, leaving 11 bases between the germline ends. Germline-derived CDR1 and CDR2 are DFQATT and SNEGSKA (reference sequence). Concerning this clonotype: What it recognizes is unknown.

The source material, RNA transcripts, was used to amplify TCR beta CDR3 regions. HTBI primers were employed in a first-round RT-PCR of the TCR CDR3. Each CDR3 protein gets one entry after TCRdb re-called the multiplex PCR reads with MiXCR. The data contain some 350,000 distinct CDR3 sequences, approximately 25% of them singletons. This chain joins TRBV20-1 and TRBJ1-3; weak D call: TRBD1 (6 bases). This receptor was obtained from a man aged 50 or older with Graves' hyperthyroidism. The sequenced material came from blood. The CDR3 DNA reads TGCAGTGCTACAGGCAGGGGTAACACCATATATTTT. Its translation is CSATGRGNTIYF.